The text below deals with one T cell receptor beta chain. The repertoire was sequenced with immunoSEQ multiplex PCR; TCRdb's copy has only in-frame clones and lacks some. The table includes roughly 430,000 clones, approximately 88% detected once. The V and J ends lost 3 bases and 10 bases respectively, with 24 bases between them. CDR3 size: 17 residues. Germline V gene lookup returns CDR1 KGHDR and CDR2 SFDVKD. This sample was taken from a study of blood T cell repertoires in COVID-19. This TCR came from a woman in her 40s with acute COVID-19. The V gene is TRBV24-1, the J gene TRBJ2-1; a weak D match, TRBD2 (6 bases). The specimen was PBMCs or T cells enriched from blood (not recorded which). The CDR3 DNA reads TGTGCCACCAGTGATCCCCTAACGGGACTGGGCCTGAAGGAGCAGTTCTTC. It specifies CATSDPLTGLGLKEQFF.